This T cell receptor beta chain was observed in a study of T cell repertoires in aging, cancer and after chemotherapy. Broader study findings: Healthy donors lost TCR diversity with age mainly through richness, cancer patients through richness and evenness.

This clonotype occurred a few times. Its matching antigen is unknown. The template was genomic DNA from peripheral blood, not RNA. TRB rearrangements spanning V, D and J were amplified using mixed TRB-A/B primers. TCRdb ran MiXCR on the multiplex PCR reads and lists one entry per CDR3 protein. The sample has roughly 7,000 distinct CDR3 sequences, over 35% seen once; the top ten hold 14% to 15%. V shed 7 bases, J shed 7 bases, and the junction held 10 bases outside the gene matches. Germline V gene lookup returns CDR1 SGHTA and CDR2 FQGNSA. There are 14 residues in the CDR3. This TCR was recovered from a human donor in good health. The genes are TRBV7-2 and TRBJ2-5, with TRBD2 matching over 9 bases. The sequenced material came from blood. The CDR3 region is CASKGGGALGTQYF. DNA of the CDR3: TGTGCCAGCAAAGGCGGGGGGGCCCTCGGGACCCAGTACTTC.